The present entry profiles one TCR beta chain with its context. Its specificity is not known. The sample is drawn from a study of cytomegalovirus exposure and HLA in healthy donors. Across the whole study: The approximately 130 validation repertoires and the roughly 700 first-cohort repertoires shared a platform, a later analysis reported.

Some clones are missing from TCRdb's copy, which holds only in-frame ones; the method was immunoSEQ multiplex PCR. The sample holds 180,000 or so clones; around nine tenths are singletons and the top ten take around 7.2%. Overall study results and limits: As was reported, the classifier diagnosed cytomegalovirus status with high specificity and sensitivity. The dataset shows that most TCR sequences were rare, while some public TCRs occurred in many donors.

The receptor was derived from a man between 25 and 39 years old in good health and CMV-seropositive. Sequenced input: PBMCs.

CDR3 bases: TGCGCCAGCAGCCAAGATCAAGGAAAATACGAGCAGTACTTC. It encodes CASSQDQGKYEQYF. The chain is built from TRBV4-3 and TRBJ2-7; D ambiguous. The ends were cut back, 0 bases at V and 4 bases at J, with 10 bases in the middle. CDR3 length: 14 residues. Germline V gives CDR1 LGHNA, CDR2 YSLEER.